This T cell receptor (beta chain) was sequenced in a study of blood T cell repertoires in COVID-19. In the study overall: COVID-19 samples collected from the United States, Italy and Spain covered acute and convalescent phases.

Grouping used clinical history reported by participants in a survey and questionnaire. How the authors handled the data: Using reference gene primer amplification, nucleated cell counts were estimated. Assay used: immunoSEQ multiplex PCR; TCRdb lists only in-frame clones, some missing. That table supplies the V and J calls and clone size; D and trimming were determined from the DNA. The sample holds about 200,000 clones, roughly 88% seen once. This CDR3 comprises 15 residues. V gave up 1 base and J gave up 5 bases; unmatched junction bases: 1. The TCR comes from a man aged 35-49 years with acute COVID-19. The chain couples TRBV5-3 to TRBJ2-2, with TRBD2 matching 11 bases. TRBV5-3 is filed as an ORF, its function uncertain. Sequencing used PBMCs or T cells enriched from blood (not recorded which). The CDR3 DNA reads as TGTGCCAGAAGCTTGACTAGCGGGAGAACCGGGGAGCTGTTTTTT. Amino acids: CARSLTSGRTGELFF.